These 21 T cell receptor beta chains came from one sample sequenced in a study of T cells after somatic rescue of genetic block. The method was immunoSEQ multiplex PCR; TCRdb's version includes in-frame clones alone and lacks a portion of them. The sample has tens of thousands of clones, about 96% seen once. The sequencing input was peripheral blood mononuclear cells (PBMCs). These receptors all come from a child in the first two years of life.

The rearrangement uses TRBV5-1 and TRBJ1-6, with D perhaps matching TRBD1 (6 bases). CDR3 length: 15 amino acids. Germline V gene lookup returns CDR1 SGHRS and CDR2 YFSETQ. V was cut by 7 bases and J by 0 bases, with 11 bases left in between. CDR3 bases: TGCGCCAGCCGGAGGGGGAGCTCCTATAATTCACCCCTCCACTTT. It encodes CASRRGSSYNSPLHF.

The chain has TRBV14 and TRBJ1-6; D remains unclear. The CDR3 has 14 amino acids. Trimming shortened V by 0 bases and J by 7 bases, and 7 bases separated the two germline ends. Germline CDR1 SGHDN, CDR2 FVKESK. The CDR3 nucleotides read TGTGCCAGCAGCCAAGATCACCGGAATTCACCCCTCCACTTT. Translation: CASSQDHRNSPLHF.

V and J are TRBV29-1 and TRBJ2-3; 11 bases line up with TRBD1. CDR1 and CDR2 (germline): SQVTM, ANQGSEA. The CDR3 spans 14 residues. V was clipped by 5 bases and J by 4 bases; unmatched bases: 5. The CDR3 loop reads CSVPWTGGADTQYF. The DNA of the CDR3 is TGCAGCGTTCCTTGGACAGGGGGCGCAGATACGCAGTATTTT.

The chain is built from TRBV6-5 and TRBJ1-1; D is unclear. Trimming removed 3 bases at V and 1 base at J, with 12 bases between. The CDR3 runs to 15 residues. Germline CDR1 and CDR2: MNHEY and SVGAGI. CDR3 sequence reads: CASSYVGLGNTEAFF. CDR3 nucleotide sequence: TGTGCCAGCAGTTATGTCGGCCTAGGGAACACTGAAGCTTTCTTT.

V usage is TRBV7-8 and J usage is TRBJ2-3, with 9 bases identical to TRBD2. V was pared by 4 bases and J by 2 bases, with 4 bases of the junction left unmatched. This CDR3 contains 15 residues. Germline CDR1 is SGHVS and CDR2 is FQNEAQ. The CDR3 loop is CASSYLAGPTDTQYF. The CDR3 DNA follows: TGTGCCAGCAGCTATCTAGCGGGACCCACAGATACGCAGTATTTT.

This clone was seen a single time. The V and J genes are TRBV4-2 and TRBJ2-3; D call uncertain. This CDR3 is 13 amino acids long. V was trimmed by 3 bases and J by 6 bases, leaving 10 bases between them. Germline CDR1 is LGHNA and CDR2 is YNFKEQ. The CDR3 DNA sequence: TGTGCCAGCAGCCAGCAGTCGTGGGATACGCAGTATTTT. Its protein product is CASSQQSWDTQYF.

V and J are TRBV6-6 and TRBJ2-5; no reliable D call. Per the germline V gene, CDR1 is MNHNY and CDR2 is SVGAGI (reference sequence). Trimming left V 6 bases short and J 4 bases short, with 6 bases between. This CDR3 is 11 amino acids long. The DNA of the CDR3 is TGTGCCAGCAGCCCCGGAGAGACCCAGTACTTC. Translation: CASSPGETQYF.

The chain recombines TRBV18 with TRBJ1-6; the match to TRBD1 covers 7 bases. CDR3 length: 14 residues. From germline, CDR1 is KGHSH and CDR2 LQKENI. V gave up 2 bases and J gave up 8 bases; unmatched junction bases: 3. DNA of the CDR3: TGTGCCAGCTCACCAATCCAGGGGGATTCACCCCTCCACTTT. This translates into CASSPIQGDSPLHF. Based on the CDR3 plus reference TRBV18 and TRBJ1-6, the full variable domain is NAGVMQNPRHLVRRRGQEARLRCSPMKGHSHVYWYRQLPEEGLKFMVYLQKENIIDESGMPKERFSAEFPKEGPSILRIQQVVRGDSAAYFCASSPIQGDSPLHFGNGTRLTVT.

The chain employs TRBV9 and TRBJ2-6, with no clear D. V lost 0 bases to trimming and J lost 0 bases, with 4 bases between them. The CDR3 sequence is 15 residues long. CDR1 SGDLS and CDR2 YYNGEE come from the germline V gene. CDR3 loop: CASSVGASGANVLTF. The CDR3 DNA reads as TGTGCCAGCAGCGTAGGGGCCTCTGGGGCCAACGTCCTGACTTTC.

The rearrangement joins TRBV5-5 to TRBJ2-1, with TRBD2 matching over 8 bases. V lost 0 bases and J lost 7; bases outside the gene matches: 6. The CDR3 is 15 residues long. Germline CDR1 reads SGHKS; CDR2 reads YYEKEE (reference sequence). The CDR3 sequence: CASSLGLAGGNEQFF. CDR3 DNA: TGTGCCAGCAGCTTGGGCCTAGCGGGTGGTAATGAGCAGTTCTTC. Full variable domain (rest looked up from reference TRBV5-5 and TRBJ2-1): DAGVTQSPTHLIKTRGQQVTLRCSPISGHKSVSWYQQVLGQGPQFIFQYYEKEERGRGNFPDRFSARQFPNYSSELNVNALLLGDSALYLCASSLGLAGGNEQFFGPGTRLTVL.

The chain has TRBV2 and TRBJ2-7; D is perhaps TRBD2 (5 bases). The CDR3 has 11 amino acids. Trimming stripped 7 bases from V and 3 bases from J, with 7 bases between. CDR1 SNHLY and CDR2 FYNNEI come from the germline V gene. The chain's CDR3 is CASKRVYEQYF. CDR3 bases: TGTGCCAGCAAGAGGGTCTACGAGCAGTACTTC. The full variable domain, completed using reference TRBV2 and TRBJ2-7, is EPEVTQTPSHQVTQMGQEVILRCVPISNHLYFYWYRQILGQKVEFLVSFYNNEISEKSEIFDDQFSVERPDGSNFTLKIRSTKLEDSAMYFCASKRVYEQYFGPGTRLTVT.

The rearrangement links TRBV11-3 to TRBJ2-1, with 15 bases aligning to TRBD2. Germline lookup yields CDR1 SGHNT and CDR2 YENEEA. The CDR3 loop spans 13 amino acids. Trimming at V came to 9 bases and at J to 7 bases, leaving 1 base not matched to a gene. CDR3 amino acids: CASGLAGGNEQFF. The CDR3 nucleotides are TGTGCCAGTGGACTAGCGGGGGGGAATGAGCAGTTCTTC.

V usage is TRBV5-1 and J usage is TRBJ2-2, with D possibly being TRBD1 (5 bases). Per the germline V gene, CDR1 is SGHRS and CDR2 is YFSETQ. The V end lost 1 base, the J end lost 5 bases, and 12 bases lay between the germline ends. The CDR3 covers 15 residues. The CDR3 DNA is TGCGCCAGCAGCTTGCCAGGGCGAGGAACCGGGGAGCTGTTTTTT. Encoded protein: CASSLPGRGTGELFF.

V gene TRBV19 combines with J gene TRBJ1-2, with 10 bases fitting TRBD1. The V and J ends lost 5 bases and 5 bases, in that order; junction bases with no gene match: 8. Germline V gene lookup returns CDR1 LNHDA and CDR2 SQIVND (reference sequence). The CDR3 is 15 residues long. The chain's CDR3 is CASSRRTGGNYGYTF. CDR3 sequence (DNA): TGTGCCAGTAGTCGGCGGACAGGGGGAAATTATGGCTACACCTTC.

This chain links TRBV4-3 with TRBJ2-5, with D possibly TRBD1 on 8 matching bases. CDR3 size: 16 residues. Between the trimmed V and J ends, which lost 0 bases and 5 bases, there was a span of 16 bases. Germline V lookup: CDR1 LGHNA, CDR2 YSLEER. In DNA form, the CDR3 reads TGCGCCAGCAGCCAAGACAGGACAGGGAGGGGGGAGACCCAGTACTTC. It is translated as CASSQDRTGRGETQYF.

The chain couples TRBV6-5 to TRBJ1-1; D is perhaps TRBD1 (6 bases). Trimming removed 6 bases from V and 1 base from J, with 12 bases in between. Germline-derived CDR1 and CDR2 are MNHEY and SVGAGI. The CDR3 loop spans 14 amino acids. The CDR3 loop reads CASRKGGSNTEAFF. In nucleotides, the CDR3 is TGTGCCAGCAGAAAGGGGGGATCGAACACTGAAGCTTTCTTT.

The V gene is TRBV6-6, the J gene TRBJ1-1; a weak D match, TRBD1 (5 bases). Germline V gives CDR1 MNHNY, CDR2 SVGAGI (reference sequence). This CDR3 is 13 amino acids long. Deletions cut 6 bases from V and 0 bases from J, with 8 bases between. The CDR3 reads CASSGAMNTEAFF. DNA for the CDR3: TGTGCCAGCAGCGGGGCGATGAACACTGAAGCTTTCTTT.

The chain recombines TRBV4-1 with TRBJ2-2; D gene uncertain. Germline CDR1 reads MGHRA; CDR2 reads YSYEKL. The CDR3 has 12 residues. The V and J ends lost 4 bases and 9 bases respectively, with 9 bases between them. This CDR3 reads CASSLDHRELFF. The CDR3 DNA follows: TGCGCCAGCAGCCTCGACCACCGGGAGCTGTTTTTT.

The gene calls are TRBV28 and TRBJ1-2; possible D gene TRBD1, 5 bases. The CDR3 covers 14 residues. Trimming shortened V by 2 bases and J by 4 bases, and 11 bases separated the two germline ends. The germline V gene has CDR1 MDHEN and CDR2 SYDVKM. CDR3 coding DNA: TGTGCCAGCAGTTTACCCCAGGGAGGCTATGGCTACACCTTC. This translates into CASSLPQGGYGYTF.

J is TRBJ2-2 and V is TRBV6-5; TRBD1 matches at 7 bases. V was clipped by 6 bases and J by 0 bases; unmatched bases: 4. Germline V CDR1 and CDR2: MNHEY, SVGAGI. This CDR3 has 15 residues. CDR3 sequence: CASSPTGSNTGELFF. CDR3 in DNA: TGTGCCAGCAGCCCGACAGGGTCGAACACCGGGGAGCTGTTTTTT.

The V call is TRBV30, the J call TRBJ1-1; no reliable D call. Germline-derived CDR1 and CDR2 are GTSNPN and SVGIG (reference sequence). V was pared by 2 bases and J by 4 bases, with 5 bases between. The CDR3 is 11 residues long. CDR3 amino acids: CAWSRITEAFF. DNA for the CDR3: TGTGCCTGGAGTAGGATCACTGAAGCTTTCTTT. Full variable domain (remainder filled in from reference TRBV30 and TRBJ1-1): SQTIHQWPATLVQPVGSPLSLECTVEGTSNPNLYWYRQAAGRGLQLLFYSVGIGQISSEVPQNLSASRPQDRQFILSSKKLLLSDSGFYLCAWSRITEAFFGQGTRLTVV.